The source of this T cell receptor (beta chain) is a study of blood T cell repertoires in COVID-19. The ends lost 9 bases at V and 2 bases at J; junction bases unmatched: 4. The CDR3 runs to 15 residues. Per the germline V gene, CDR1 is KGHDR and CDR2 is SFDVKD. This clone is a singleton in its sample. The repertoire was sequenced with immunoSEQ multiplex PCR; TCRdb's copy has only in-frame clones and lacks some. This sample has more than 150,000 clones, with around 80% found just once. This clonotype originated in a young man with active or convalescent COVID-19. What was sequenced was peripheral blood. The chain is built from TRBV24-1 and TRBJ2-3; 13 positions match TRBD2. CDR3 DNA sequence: TGTGCCACCGGACTAGCGGGGGCGACCACAGATACGCAGTATTTT. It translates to CATGLAGATTDTQYF.